A single TCR beta chain is shown here with its context. The antigen it binds to is not known. No qualities accompany the bases; no much larger clone lies one base away. In the prospective study, participants were roughly 18 to 100 years old, resided in about two dozen geographic areas of the United States, and were enrolled through a virtual design. To assign participants to cohorts, the prospective study relied on clinical history that participants themselves reported in a screening survey and a study questionnaire. Recovered participants in ImmuneRACE Cohort 3 were defined as having two consecutive negative NP/OP PCR tests, clearance from a healthcare professional, or resolution of symptoms. In the prospective study, whole blood, serum and a nasopharyngeal or oropharyngeal swab were collected from each participant by mobile phlebotomists. Participants in the prospective study had the option to provide additional blood draws and questionnaires over a roughly 2-month period. Prospective study blood samples were shipped either frozen or at room temperature before DNA extraction.

The immunoSEQ Assay, a bias-controlled multiplex PCR, was used to amplify TCRbeta CDR3 regions from genomic DNA. As for the authors' bioinformatics: The number of nucleated cells in each sample was estimated from the amplification of reference gene primers within the assay. To quantify the absolute abundance of each unique TCRbeta CDR3 rearrangement, sequence reads were collapsed and filtered. For each sample, productive Simpson clonality was calculated by taking the square root of Simpson's diversity index across productive rearrangements. Imported from immuneACCESS, the table was reduced by TCRdb to in-frame sequences with V and J called. These copies leave out some clones; in studies compared against another copy, an unresolved V gene accounts for under half, and the cause of the remainder is not known. V, J and clone size reflect that table, while D and trimming were determined from the DNA. This sample is represented by 150,000 to 250,000 clones; approximately 85% of them were singletons. Jointly, the top ten make up 12% of the sample.

At the junction V is shortened by 5 bases and J by 5 bases; bases outside the gene matches: 5. Sequences MNHEY (CDR1) and SVGAGI (CDR2) are obtained from the germline V gene. The CDR3 runs 14 amino acids, cysteine and phenylalanine included. Of the read, only the CDR3 DNA is kept; its 42 bases are in frame from base 1. The record originates from a study of blood T cell repertoires in COVID-19 (dated by TCRdb to 2018 to 2020). For the study in its entirety: Samples covering the acute and convalescent phases of COVID-19 were provided by collaborators in the United States, Italy and Spain. Where available, HLA class I and class II types were taken from metadata supplied by the sample provider and were not determined by assay-based typing. The prospective study material was composed of cDNA or gDNA derived from T cells, B-cell-depleted T cells, or PBMCs. The repertoires were made available in a free public database intended to serve as a resource for research on the immune response to SARS-CoV-2. The sample metadata nearly always contained a de-identified subject ID, COVID-19 status, age in years and sex. Subjects who had been exposed to COVID-19, were actively infected with it, or had recovered from it provided the deeply sampled blood TCRbeta repertoires that made up the dataset. The samples were drawn from the first 160 participants of the ongoing ImmuneRACE study and from roughly 1,300 subjects provided by 6 global collaborators.

The full study reports these points: Clinical and demographic metadata were provided uncurated, with the amount varying by source and participant.

The sequenced sample consisted of PBMCs or T cells enriched from blood (not recorded which). The TCR sequence derives from a man aged 40-49 years who had recovered from COVID-19. The rearranged chain carries TRBV6-5 and TRBJ1-2; 10 bases in the middle match TRBD1. The CDR3 in this case is CASSNRDRGYGYTF. The DNA reads as follows: TGTGCCAGCAGTAACCGGGACAGGGGTTATGGCTACACCTTC.